The clone carrying this TCR beta chain was found once. This entry comes from a study of blood T cell repertoires in COVID-19. Study background: Samples taken during acute and convalescent COVID-19 were collected in the United States, Italy and Spain. Nucleic acid was either cDNA or gDNA, and it came from T cells, B-cell-depleted T cells, or PBMCs.

The ends lost 4 bases at V and 5 bases at J; junction bases unmatched: 1. Per germline, CDR1 KGHSH and CDR2 LQKENI. The CDR3 consists of 13 residues. In the authors' methods: Counts of nucleated cells, estimated from reference gene primer amplification, were obtained. The method was immunoSEQ multiplex PCR; TCRdb's version includes in-frame clones alone and lacks a portion of them. V and J calls and clone size are those listed in that table; D and trimming were worked out from the DNA. The sample includes 150,000 or so clones, approximately 85% of them seen just once. The receptor's source is a man in his forties who had recovered from COVID-19. This chain uses TRBV18 with TRBJ2-5; TRBD1 matches 10 bases. The sequenced sample consisted of peripheral blood. The DNA for the CDR3 is TGTGCCAGCTCACGGGACAGGGGTGAGACCCAGTACTTC. Protein sequence: CASSRDRGETQYF.